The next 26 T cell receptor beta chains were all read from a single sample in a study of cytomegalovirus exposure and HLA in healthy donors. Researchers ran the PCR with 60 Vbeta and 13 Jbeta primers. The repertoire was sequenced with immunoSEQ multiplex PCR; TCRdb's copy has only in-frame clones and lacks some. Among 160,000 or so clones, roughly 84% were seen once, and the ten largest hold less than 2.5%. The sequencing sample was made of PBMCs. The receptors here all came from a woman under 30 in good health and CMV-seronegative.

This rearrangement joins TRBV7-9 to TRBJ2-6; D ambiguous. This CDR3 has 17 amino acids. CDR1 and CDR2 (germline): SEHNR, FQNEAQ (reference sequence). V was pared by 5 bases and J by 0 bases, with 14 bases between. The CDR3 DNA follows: TGTGCCAGCAGCCCCACGGTGCACCTCTCTGGGGCCAACGTCCTGACTTTC. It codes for CASSPTVHLSGANVLTF.

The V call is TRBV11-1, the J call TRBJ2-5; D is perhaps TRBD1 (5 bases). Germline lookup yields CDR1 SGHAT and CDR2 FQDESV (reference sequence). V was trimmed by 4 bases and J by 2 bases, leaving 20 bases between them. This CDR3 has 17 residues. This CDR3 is CASSSSTFWGLQETQYF. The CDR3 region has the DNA TGTGCCAGCAGCTCCTCGACTTTCTGGGGCCTACAAGAGACCCAGTACTTC.

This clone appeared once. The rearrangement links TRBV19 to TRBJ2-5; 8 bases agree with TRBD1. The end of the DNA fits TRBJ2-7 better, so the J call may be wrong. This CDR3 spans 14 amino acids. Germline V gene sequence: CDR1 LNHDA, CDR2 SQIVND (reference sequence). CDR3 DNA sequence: TGTGCCAGTAGTACGACAGGGGAAAGCTACGAGCAGTACTTC. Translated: CASSTTGESYEQYF.

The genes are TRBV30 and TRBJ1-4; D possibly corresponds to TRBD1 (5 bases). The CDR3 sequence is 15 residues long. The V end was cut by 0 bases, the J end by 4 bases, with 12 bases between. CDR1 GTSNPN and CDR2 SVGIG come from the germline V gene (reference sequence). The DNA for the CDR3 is TGTGCCTGGAGTGTACTGGCAGGGTTTAATGAAAAACTGTTTTTT. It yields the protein CAWSVLAGFNEKLFF.

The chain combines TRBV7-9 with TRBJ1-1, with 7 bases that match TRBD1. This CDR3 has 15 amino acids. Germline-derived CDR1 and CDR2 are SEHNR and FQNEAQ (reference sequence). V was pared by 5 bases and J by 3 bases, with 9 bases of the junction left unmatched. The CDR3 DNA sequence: TGTGCCAGCAGCCCCCTTAAAGACAGGGACACTGAAGCTTTCTTT. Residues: CASSPLKDRDTEAFF. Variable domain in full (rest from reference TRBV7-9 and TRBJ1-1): DTGVSQNPRHKITKRGQNVTFRCDPISEHNRLYWYRQTLGQGPEFLTYFQNEAQLEKSRLLSDRFSAERPKGSFSTLEIQRTEQGDSAMYLCASSPLKDRDTEAFFGQGTRLTVV.

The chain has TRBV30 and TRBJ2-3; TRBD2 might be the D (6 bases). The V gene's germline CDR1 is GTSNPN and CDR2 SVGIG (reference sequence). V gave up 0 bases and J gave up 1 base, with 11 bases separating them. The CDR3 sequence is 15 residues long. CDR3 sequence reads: CAWSVPGLRTDTQYF. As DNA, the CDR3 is TGTGCCTGGAGTGTACCCGGACTACGCACAGATACGCAGTATTTT.

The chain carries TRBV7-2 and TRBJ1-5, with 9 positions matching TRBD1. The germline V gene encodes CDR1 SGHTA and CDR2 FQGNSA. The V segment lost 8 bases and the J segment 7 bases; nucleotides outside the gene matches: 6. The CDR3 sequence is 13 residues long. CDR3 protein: CASAGQGRQPQHF. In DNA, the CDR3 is TGTGCCAGCGCAGGACAGGGGCGGCAGCCCCAGCATTTT.

CDR3 nucleotides: TGTGCCTGGAGTGTAACCGGGTCTGGCTACACCTTC. Amino acids: CAWSVTGSGYTF. J is TRBJ1-2 and V is TRBV30, with D uncertain. The CDR3 extends over 12 amino acids. V lost 0 bases and J 7 bases, leaving 9 bases between the germline ends. CDR1 and CDR2 (germline): GTSNPN, SVGIG (reference sequence).

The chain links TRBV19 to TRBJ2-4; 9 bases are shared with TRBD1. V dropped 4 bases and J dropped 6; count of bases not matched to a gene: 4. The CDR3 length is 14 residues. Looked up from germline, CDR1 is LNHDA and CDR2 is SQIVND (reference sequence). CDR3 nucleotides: TGTGCCAGTAGTAGGGACAGGGAAGGAAACATTCAGTACTTC. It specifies CASSRDREGNIQYF.

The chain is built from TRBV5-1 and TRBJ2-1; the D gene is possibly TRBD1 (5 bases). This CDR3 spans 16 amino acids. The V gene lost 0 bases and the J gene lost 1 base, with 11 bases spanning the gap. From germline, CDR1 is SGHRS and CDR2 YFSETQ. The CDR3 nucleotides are TGCGCCAGCAGCTTGGGGGGCGCGGAGTCCTACAATGAGCAGTTCTTC. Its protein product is CASSLGGAESYNEQFF.

The DNA for the CDR3 is TGTGCCAGCAGCTCCCTGGGACAGGGTCAACTTTCCAGGGCCGAGCAGTACTTC. Protein sequence: CASSSLGQGQLSRAEQYF. V usage is TRBV11-2 and J usage is TRBJ2-7; TRBD1 matches 9 bases. V gave up 4 bases and J gave up 6 bases; unmatched junction bases: 19. This CDR3 spans 18 amino acids. CDR1 is SGHAT, CDR2 FQNNGV, per germline.

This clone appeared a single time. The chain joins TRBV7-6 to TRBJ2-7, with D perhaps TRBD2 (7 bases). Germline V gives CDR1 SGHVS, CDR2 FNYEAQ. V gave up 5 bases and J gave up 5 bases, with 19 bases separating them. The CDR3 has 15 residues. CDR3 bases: TGTGCCAGCAGCCAAGGCGGGGGCCTGGTCGACGAGCAGTACTTC. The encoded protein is CASSQGGGLVDEQYF.

DNA of the CDR3: TGTGCCAGCAGTCATGGGGGGGCGGAGACCCAGTACTTC. It codes for CASSHGGAETQYF. V and J are TRBV28 and TRBJ2-5; D is perhaps TRBD2 (7 bases). The germline V and J ends were trimmed by 5 bases and 5 bases, with 12 bases remaining between them. CDR1 is MDHEN, CDR2 SYDVKM, per germline. CDR3 length: 13 residues.

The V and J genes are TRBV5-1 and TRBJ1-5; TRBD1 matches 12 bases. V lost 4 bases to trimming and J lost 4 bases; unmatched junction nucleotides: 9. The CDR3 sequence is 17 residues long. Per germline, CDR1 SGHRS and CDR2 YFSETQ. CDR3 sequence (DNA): TGCGCCAGCAGCCTGGGGACAGGGGGCAAGGAGAATCAGCCCCAGCATTTT. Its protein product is CASSLGTGGKENQPQHF.

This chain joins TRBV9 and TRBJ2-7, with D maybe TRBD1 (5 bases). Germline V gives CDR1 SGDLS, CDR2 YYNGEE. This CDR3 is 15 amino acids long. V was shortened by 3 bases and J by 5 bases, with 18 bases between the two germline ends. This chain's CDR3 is CASSAETSIGDEQYF. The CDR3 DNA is TGTGCCAGCAGCGCCGAGACATCTATAGGGGACGAGCAGTACTTC. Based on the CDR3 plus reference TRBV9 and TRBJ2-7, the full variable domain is DSGVTQTPKHLITATGQRVTLRCSPRSGDLSVYWYQQSLDQGLQFLIQYYNGEERAKGNILERFSAQQFPDLHSELNLSSLELGDSALYFCASSAETSIGDEQYFGPGTRLTVT.

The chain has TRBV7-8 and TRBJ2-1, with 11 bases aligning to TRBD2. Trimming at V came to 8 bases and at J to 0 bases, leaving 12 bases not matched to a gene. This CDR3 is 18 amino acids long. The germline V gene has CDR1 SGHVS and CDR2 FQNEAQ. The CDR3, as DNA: TGTGCCAGCCCCCCTAGCGGGAGGTGGGGTCTCTCCTACAATGAGCAGTTCTTC. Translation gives CASPPSGRWGLSYNEQFF.

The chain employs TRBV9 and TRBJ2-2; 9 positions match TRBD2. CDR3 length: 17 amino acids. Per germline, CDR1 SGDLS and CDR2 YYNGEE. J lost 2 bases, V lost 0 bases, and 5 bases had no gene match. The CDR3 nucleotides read TGTGCCAGCAGCGTAGTTGGAGCGGGGGGAAACACCGGGGAGCTGTTTTTT. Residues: CASSVVGAGGNTGELFF.

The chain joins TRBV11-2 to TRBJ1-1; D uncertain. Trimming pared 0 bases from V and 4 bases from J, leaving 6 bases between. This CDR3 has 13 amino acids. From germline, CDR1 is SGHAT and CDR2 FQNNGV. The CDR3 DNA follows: TGTGCCAGCAGCTTAGAGACTAGCACTGAAGCTTTCTTT. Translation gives CASSLETSTEAFF.

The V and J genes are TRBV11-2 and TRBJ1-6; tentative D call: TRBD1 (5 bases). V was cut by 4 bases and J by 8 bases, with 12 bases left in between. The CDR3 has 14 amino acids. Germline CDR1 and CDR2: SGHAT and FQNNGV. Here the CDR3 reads CASSSGGGYSPLHF. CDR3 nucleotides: TGTGCCAGCAGCTCGGGGGGTGGGTATTCACCCCTCCACTTT. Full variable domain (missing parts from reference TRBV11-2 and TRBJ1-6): EAGVAQSPRYKIIEKRQSVAFWCNPISGHATLYWYQQILGQGPKLLIQFQNNGVVDDSQLPKDRFSAERLKGVDSTLKIQPAKLEDSAVYLCASSSGGGYSPLHFGNGTRLTVT.

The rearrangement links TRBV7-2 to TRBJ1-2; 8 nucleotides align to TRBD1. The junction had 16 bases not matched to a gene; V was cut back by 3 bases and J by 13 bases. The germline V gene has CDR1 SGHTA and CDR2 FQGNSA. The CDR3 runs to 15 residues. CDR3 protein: CASSFQGAGPEISTF. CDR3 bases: TGTGCCAGCAGCTTCCAGGGGGCGGGCCCAGAGATCAGCACCTTC.

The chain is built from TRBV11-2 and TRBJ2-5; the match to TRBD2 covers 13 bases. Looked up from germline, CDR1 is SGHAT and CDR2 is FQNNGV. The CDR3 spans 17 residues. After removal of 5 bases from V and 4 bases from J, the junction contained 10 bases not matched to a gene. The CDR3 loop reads CASSPQTSGRAGETQYF. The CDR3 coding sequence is TGTGCCAGCAGCCCGCAAACTAGCGGGAGGGCCGGAGAGACCCAGTACTTC.

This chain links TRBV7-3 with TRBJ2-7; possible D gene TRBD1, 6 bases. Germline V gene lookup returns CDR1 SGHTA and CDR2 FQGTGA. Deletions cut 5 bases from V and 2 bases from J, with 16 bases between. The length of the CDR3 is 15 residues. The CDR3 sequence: CASSTGVGAAYEQYF. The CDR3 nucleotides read TGTGCCAGCAGCACGGGTGTGGGGGCGGCCTACGAGCAGTACTTC.

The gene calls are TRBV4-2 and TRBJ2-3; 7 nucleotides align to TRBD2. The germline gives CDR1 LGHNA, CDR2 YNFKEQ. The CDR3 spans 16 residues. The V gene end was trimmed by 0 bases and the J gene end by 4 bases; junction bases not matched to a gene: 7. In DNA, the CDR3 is TGTGCCAGCAGCCAAGAAGCTAGCGGAGCGGCAGATACGCAGTATTTT. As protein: CASSQEASGAADTQYF.

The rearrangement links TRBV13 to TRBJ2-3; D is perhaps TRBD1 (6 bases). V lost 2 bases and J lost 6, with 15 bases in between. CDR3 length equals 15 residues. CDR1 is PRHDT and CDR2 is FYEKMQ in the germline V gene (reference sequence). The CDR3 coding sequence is TGTGCCAGCAGCTTACGGGGACACTCCTTGGATACGCAGTATTTT. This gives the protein CASSLRGHSLDTQYF.

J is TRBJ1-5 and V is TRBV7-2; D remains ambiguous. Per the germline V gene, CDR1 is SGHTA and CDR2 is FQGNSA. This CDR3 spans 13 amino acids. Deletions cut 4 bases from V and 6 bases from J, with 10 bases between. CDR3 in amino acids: CASSYYEGQPQHF. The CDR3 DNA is TGTGCCAGCAGCTACTATGAGGGTCAGCCCCAGCATTTT.

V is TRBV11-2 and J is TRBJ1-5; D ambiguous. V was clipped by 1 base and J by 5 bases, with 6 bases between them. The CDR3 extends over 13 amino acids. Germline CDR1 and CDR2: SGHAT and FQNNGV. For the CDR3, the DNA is TGTGCCAGCAGCTTAGGCGCGGATCAGCCCCAGCATTTT. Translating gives CASSLGADQPQHF.